The present entry profiles one TCR beta chain with its context. This specimen belongs to a study of OX40 agonist ivuxolimab in advanced cancers. Looking at the study overall: Three patients got partial responses; one had hepatocellular carcinoma and two had cutaneous melanoma.

The length of the CDR3 is 13 residues. Germline assignment: CDR1 SNHLY and CDR2 FYNNEI. V gave up 7 bases and J gave up 2 bases, with 10 bases separating them. Assay used: immunoSEQ multiplex PCR; TCRdb lists only in-frame clones, some missing. This table has several thousand clones, approximately 94% appearing once. Sequenced material: CD4+ or CD8+ T cells sorted from blood, taken in a trial of the OX40 agonist ivuxolimab. The chain carries TRBV2 and TRBJ2-3; D is undetermined. The sequence came from an adult with an advanced solid tumor such as melanoma, head and neck, liver or kidney cancer. CDR3 protein: CASTWAYTDTQYF. The DNA for the CDR3 is TGTGCCAGCACCTGGGCTTACACAGATACGCAGTATTTT.